These T cell receptor beta chains were read from a single sample in a study of T cells after yellow fever vaccination. TCRdb processed the 5' RACE reads anew with MiXCR; each CDR3 protein has one entry. The sample holds some 350,000 distinct CDR3 sequences, roughly 3.9% seen once. The material sequenced was PBMCs, taken 5 days after the yellow fever booster vaccination. Every receptor here comes from a man between 18 and 29 years old who received the YFV17D yellow fever vaccine. Both conserved end residues are part of each CDR3. Each record gives: clone size, D gene, V gene, J gene, CDR3 protein, CDR3 DNA. A D gene is named only where the DNA matches it firmly. Clone size is not always given. Where it is, it says once, few, many or a class for expanded clones.

size: .; D: TRBD1; V: TRBV19; J: TRBJ2-2; CDR3: CAIGGGDRGTGELFF; DNA: TGTGCCATCGGAGGAGGCGACAGGGGCACCGGGGAGCTGTTTTTT
size: .; D: .; V: TRBV5-1; J: TRBJ2-7; CDR3: CASSLAGTTGEQYF; DNA: TGCGCCAGCAGCTTGGCCGGGACCACGGGCGAGCAGTACTTC
size: many; D: TRBD1; V: TRBV3-1; J: TRBJ1-1; CDR3: CASSTGVGTEAFF; DNA: TGTGCCAGCAGCACAGGGGTAGGGACTGAAGCTTTCTTT
size: few; D: TRBD1; V: TRBV28; J: TRBJ1-5; CDR3: CASARDRWGYSNQPQHF; DNA: TGTGCCAGCGCTCGGGACAGGTGGGGATATAGCAATCAGCCCCAGCATTTT
size: few; D: TRBD1; V: TRBV28; J: TRBJ1-1; CDR3: CASSFWDRSFF; DNA: TGTGCCAGCAGTTTCTGGGACAGGTCTTTCTTT
size: .; D: .; V: TRBV5-6; J: TRBJ2-3; CDR3: CASSLAGDSHTDTQYF; DNA: TGTGCCAGCAGCTTGGCGGGGGACTCGCACACAGATACGCAGTATTTT
size: many; D: .; V: TRBV6-6; J: TRBJ2-5; CDR3: CASSGATPVETQYF; DNA: TGTGCCAGCAGTGGGGCCACACCGGTGGAGACCCAGTACTTC
size: .; D: TRBD1; V: TRBV4-2; J: TRBJ1-2; CDR3: CASSQDRRQGALGGYTF; DNA: TGTGCCAGCAGCCAAGATCGGCGCCAGGGGGCCTTGGGGGGCTACACCTTC
size: few; D: TRBD1; V: TRBV4-1; J: TRBJ2-3; CDR3: CASSSRTAQGAGTDTQYF; DNA: TGCGCCAGCAGCTCGAGAACGGCACAGGGGGCGGGGACAGATACGCAGTATTTT
size: .; D: TRBD1; V: TRBV29-1; J: TRBJ1-2; CDR3: CRVEATSQGASGGYTF; DNA: TGCAGAGTTGAAGCCACATCGCAGGGGGCATCAGGTGGCTACACCTTC
size: .; D: TRBD1; V: TRBV3-1; J: TRBJ2-1; CDR3: CASSDDRGNNEQFF; DNA: TGTGCCAGCAGCGACGACAGGGGTAACAATGAGCAGTTCTTC
size: .; D: TRBD2; V: TRBV5-6; J: TRBJ2-1; CDR3: CASSWEGSGNEQFF; DNA: TGTGCCAGCAGCTGGGAGGGCTCCGGGAATGAGCAGTTCTTC
size: few; D: TRBD1; V: TRBV12-3/TRBV12-4; J: TRBJ2-2; CDR3: CAILDRGRHGWTGELFF; DNA: TGTGCCATCCTGGACAGGGGGCGTCATGGCTGGACCGGGGAGCTGTTTTTT
size: many; D: TRBD2; V: TRBV7-9; J: TRBJ2-5; CDR3: CASSEEPLAGPQETQYF; DNA: TGTGCCAGCAGCGAGGAACCACTAGCGGGGCCCCAAGAGACCCAGTACTTC
size: few; D: .; V: TRBV20-1; J: TRBJ1-5; CDR3: CSAQNGEAIYSNQPQHF; DNA: TGCAGTGCACAGAACGGGGAGGCCATATATAGCAATCAGCCCCAGCATTTT
size: .; D: TRBD2; V: TRBV7-2; J: TRBJ2-3; CDR3: CASSLERTSGTDTQYF; DNA: TGTGCCAGCAGCTTAGAGAGGACTAGCGGCACAGATACGCAGTATTTT
size: many; D: .; V: TRBV29-1; J: TRBJ2-5; CDR3: CSVAGLQETQYF; DNA: TGCAGCGTTGCGGGACTGCAAGAGACCCAGTACTTC
size: .; D: TRBD1; V: TRBV19; J: TRBJ1-5; CDR3: CASSIAAGGSRQPQHF; DNA: TGTGCCAGTAGTATTGCGGCAGGGGGCTCGCGGCAGCCCCAGCATTTT
size: few; D: .; V: TRBV10-3; J: TRBJ2-7; CDR3: CAISGKYEQYF; DNA: TGTGCCATCAGTGGAAAATACGAGCAGTACTTC
size: few; D: .; V: TRBV7-2; J: TRBJ1-1; CDR3: CASSPGPQTEAFF; DNA: TGTGCCAGCAGCCCCGGACCGCAGACGGAAGCTTTCTTT
size: few; D: .; V: TRBV5-5; J: TRBJ1-1; CDR3: CASSLADLGTEAFF; DNA: TGTGCCAGCAGCTTGGCGGATCTGGGGACTGAAGCTTTCTTT
size: many; D: .; V: TRBV4-1; J: TRBJ1-1; CDR3: CASSQGDSNTEAFF; DNA: TGCGCCAGCAGCCAAGGAGACTCGAACACTGAAGCTTTCTTT
size: few; D: .; V: TRBV7-9; J: TRBJ1-4; CDR3: CASSLGVLGEKLFF; DNA: TGTGCCAGCAGCTTAGGAGTGTTAGGTGAAAAACTGTTTTTT
size: .; D: .; V: TRBV2; J: TRBJ2-4; CDR3: CASSEWRGSRIQYF; DNA: TGTGCCAGCAGTGAGTGGCGGGGCTCGCGTATTCAGTACTTC
size: many; D: .; V: TRBV4-1; J: TRBJ1-1; CDR3: CASSQDEGLSEAFF; DNA: TGCGCCAGCAGCCAAGATGAGGGCTTGTCTGAAGCTTTCTTT
size: few; D: .; V: TRBV29-1; J: TRBJ2-3; CDR3: CSVAVRLRDTQYF; DNA: TGCAGCGTGGCGGTACGTCTGCGTGATACGCAGTATTTT
size: few; D: .; V: TRBV11-2; J: TRBJ1-5; CDR3: CASSSNGGSNQPQHF; DNA: TGTGCCAGCAGCTCAAATGGGGGAAGCAATCAGCCCCAGCATTTT
size: .; D: .; V: TRBV19; J: TRBJ1-6; CDR3: CASRPLRLSYNSPLHF; DNA: TGTGCCAGTAGACCGCTCCGGCTGAGCTATAATTCACCCCTCCACTTT
size: few; D: .; V: TRBV6-2/TRBV6-3; J: TRBJ2-2; CDR3: CASTFNPGELFF; DNA: TGTGCCAGCACCTTCAACCCCGGGGAGCTGTTTTTT
size: .; D: TRBD1; V: TRBV5-4; J: TRBJ2-3; CDR3: CASGGSGTGSIDTQYF; DNA: TGTGCGTCTGGGGGATCCGGGACAGGGTCTATAGATACGCAGTATTTT
size: .; D: .; V: TRBV10-3; J: TRBJ1-1; CDR3: CAISHNDGPWGTEAFF; DNA: TGTGCCATCAGTCATAACGACGGGCCCTGGGGCACTGAAGCTTTCTTT
size: .; D: .; V: TRBV12-3/TRBV12-4; J: TRBJ2-3; CDR3: CASSPSWRTDTQYF; DNA: TGTGCCAGCAGTCCCTCGTGGAGAACAGATACGCAGTATTTT
size: many; D: .; V: TRBV15; J: TRBJ2-1; CDR3: CATSRDSGPVRQFF; DNA: TGTGCCACCAGCAGAGATTCGGGCCCGGTCAGGCAGTTCTTC
size: many; D: .; V: TRBV18; J: TRBJ1-2; CDR3: CASSPPPKSQNYGYTF; DNA: TGTGCCAGCTCACCACCACCCAAATCCCAAAACTATGGCTACACCTTC
size: .; D: .; V: TRBV20-1; J: TRBJ1-1; CDR3: CSVQNPTSGVAEAFF; DNA: TGCAGTGTTCAAAACCCTACATCGGGTGTGGCTGAAGCTTTCTTT
size: .; D: .; V: TRBV5-1; J: TRBJ2-7; CDR3: CASRVGEMRPLAEQYF; DNA: TGCGCCAGCCGGGTAGGAGAAATGAGACCACTTGCCGAGCAGTACTTC
size: many; D: .; V: TRBV6-2/TRBV6-3; J: TRBJ1-6; CDR3: CASSYSKSNNSPLHF; DNA: TGTGCCAGCAGTTACTCGAAGTCTAATAATTCACCCCTCCACTTT
size: few; D: .; V: TRBV30; J: TRBJ1-4; CDR3: CAWGGTSDEKLFF; DNA: TGTGCCTGGGGAGGGACCTCGGATGAAAAACTGTTTTTT
size: few; D: .; V: TRBV5-1; J: TRBJ2-7; CDR3: CASSLGGYKQYF; DNA: TGCGCCAGCAGCTTGGGAGGGTACAAGCAGTACTTC